This note documents a single TCR beta chain sequence. Only in-frame clones appear in the TCRdb table, and some are missing; sequencing was by immunoSEQ multiplex PCR. This sample has 100,000 to 150,000 clones, with around four fifths found just once. The CDR3 runs 16 residues. V was cut by 1 base and J by 1 base, with 10 bases left in between. CDR1 and CDR2 (germline): KGHSH, LQKENI. This record belongs to a study of blood T cell repertoires in COVID-19. Study context: From T cells, B-cell-depleted T cells, or PBMCs came the material, which was cDNA or gDNA.

Recruits, aged about 18 to 95 years, lived in 20 to 30 US areas. The origin of this receptor is a man in his forties or fifties with acute COVID-19. This rearrangement joins TRBV18 to TRBJ2-2; no firm D call. Sequences were obtained from PBMCs or T cells enriched from blood (not recorded which). The CDR3 is CASSPQSGRNTGELFF. CDR3 bases: TGTGCCAGCTCACCACAGTCTGGCAGGAACACCGGGGAGCTGTTTTTT.